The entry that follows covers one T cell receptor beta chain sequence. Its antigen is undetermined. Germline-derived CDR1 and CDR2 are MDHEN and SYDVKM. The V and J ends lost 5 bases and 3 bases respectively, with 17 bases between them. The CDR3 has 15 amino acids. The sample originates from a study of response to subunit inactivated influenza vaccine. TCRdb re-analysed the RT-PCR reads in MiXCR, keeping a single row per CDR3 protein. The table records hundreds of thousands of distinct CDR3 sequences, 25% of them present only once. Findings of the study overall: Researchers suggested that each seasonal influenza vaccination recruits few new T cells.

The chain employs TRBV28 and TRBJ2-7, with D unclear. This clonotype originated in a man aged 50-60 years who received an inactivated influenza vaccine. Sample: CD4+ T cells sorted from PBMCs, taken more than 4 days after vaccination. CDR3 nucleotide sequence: TGTGCCAGCAGTCTGTGGTGGAGCGAAAACTACGAGCAGTACTTC. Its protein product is CASSLWWSENYEQYF. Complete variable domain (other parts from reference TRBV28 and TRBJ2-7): DVKVTQSSRYLVKRTGEKVFLECVQDMDHENMFWYRQDPGLGLRLIYFSYDVKMKEKGDIPEGYSVSREKKERFSLILESASTNQTSMYLCASSLWWSENYEQYFGPGTRLTVT.